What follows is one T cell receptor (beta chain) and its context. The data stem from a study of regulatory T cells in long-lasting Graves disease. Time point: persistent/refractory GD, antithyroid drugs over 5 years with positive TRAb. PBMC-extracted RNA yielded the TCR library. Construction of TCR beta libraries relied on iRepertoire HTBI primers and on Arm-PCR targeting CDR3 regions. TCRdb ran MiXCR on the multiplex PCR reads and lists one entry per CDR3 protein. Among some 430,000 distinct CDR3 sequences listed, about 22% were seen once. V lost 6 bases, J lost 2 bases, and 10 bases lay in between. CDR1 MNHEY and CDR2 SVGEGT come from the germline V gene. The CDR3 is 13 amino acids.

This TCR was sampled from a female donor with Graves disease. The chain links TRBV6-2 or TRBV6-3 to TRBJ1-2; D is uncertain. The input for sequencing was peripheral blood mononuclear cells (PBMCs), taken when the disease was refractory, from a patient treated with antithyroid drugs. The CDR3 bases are TGTGCCAGCAGCGACGAGCGAAACTATGGCTACACCTTC. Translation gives CASSDERNYGYTF.